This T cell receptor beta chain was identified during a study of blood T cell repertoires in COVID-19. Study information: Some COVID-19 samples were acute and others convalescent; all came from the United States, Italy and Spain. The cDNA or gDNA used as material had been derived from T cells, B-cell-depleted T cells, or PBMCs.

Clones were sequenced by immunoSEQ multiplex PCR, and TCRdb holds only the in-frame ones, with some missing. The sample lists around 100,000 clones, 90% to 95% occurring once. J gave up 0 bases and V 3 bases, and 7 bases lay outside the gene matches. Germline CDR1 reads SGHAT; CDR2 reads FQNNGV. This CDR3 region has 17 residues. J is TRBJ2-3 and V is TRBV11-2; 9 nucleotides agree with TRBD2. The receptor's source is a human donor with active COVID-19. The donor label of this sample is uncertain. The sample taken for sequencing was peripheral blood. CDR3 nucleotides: TGTGCCAGCAGCTTTCCTCTAGCGGGGACAAGCACAGATACGCAGTATTTT. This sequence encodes CASSFPLAGTSTDTQYF.